The source of this T cell receptor beta chain is a study of blood T cells in healthy people across ages. Then a second PCR, running about 6 to 12 cycles, was carried out with a sample-barcoded 5' primer and a J-beta primer mix. MiXCR, run by TCRdb on the 5' RACE reads, gives a single entry per CDR3 protein. The sample has about 680,000 distinct CDR3 sequences; 49% are singletons. Overall study findings and caveats: TCR beta diversity per million T cells fell roughly linearly with age.

A remark on this clonotype: Its target is unknown.

With each sample, at least 6 micrograms of total RNA were extracted. The CDR3 spans 14 residues. The V end lost 7 bases, the J end lost 2 bases, and 14 bases lay between the germline ends. CDR1 and CDR2 from the germline V gene are SGHRS and YFSETQ. This sequence was found in a woman aged 55 to 70 in good health. V is TRBV5-1 and J is TRBJ2-3, with D possibly being TRBD1 or TRBD2 (5 bases each). Sequenced input: blood. CDR3 sequence: CASPRDGHTDTQYF. Here the CDR3 DNA reads TGCGCCAGCCCACGGGACGGACACACAGATACGCAGTATTTT.